This T cell receptor (beta chain) was obtained from a study of T cells after posttransplantation cyclophosphamide. Study outcomes and limitations: After PTCy, TRB diversity resembled that of CNI/methotrexate controls.

Germline-derived CDR1 and CDR2 are SGHAT and FQNNGV. V lost 4 bases and J 5 bases, leaving 21 bases between the germline ends. The CDR3 length is 17 residues. Concerning this clone itself: Its antigen is not identified.

Sampled 1 year posttransplant, controls received myeloablative marrow transplants, methotrexate and a calcineurin inhibitor. This table comes from immunoSEQ multiplex PCR, and its TCRdb copy is limited to in-frame clones, with some not included. This sample carries some 16,000 clones, approximately 81% of them seen once, and the ten largest clones take 25% to 30%. The material sequenced was PBMCs, taken after allogeneic stem cell transplant with calcineurin inhibitor and methotrexate. The chain combines TRBV11-2 with TRBJ2-1; D perhaps matches TRBD2 (5 bases). The source is a female patient between 18 and 30 years old who received an allogeneic stem cell transplant from an unrelated donor, was CMV-positive, and had acute and chronic GVHD. Some T cells may arise from the graft donor. The CDR3 coding sequence is TGTGCCAGCAGCTCCGTCCGAGGGCAGATCAACAACAATGAGCAGTTCTTC. Amino acids: CASSSVRGQINNNEQFF.